This is a list of T cell receptor beta chains from one sample in a study of cytomegalovirus exposure and HLA in healthy donors. Some clones are missing from TCRdb's copy, which holds only in-frame ones; the method was immunoSEQ multiplex PCR. The sample includes fewer than 250,000 clones, around 79% of them seen just once. Sequenced sample: PBMCs. These receptors were taken from a male donor in good health and CMV-seronegative. The CDR3 runs from the conserved cysteine through the conserved F or W. A D gene is named only where the DNA matches it firmly. Some rows have no size entry. The others give once, few or many, or a class for an expanded clone.

V gene: TRBV7-3; J gene: TRBJ2-2; clone size: few; D gene: TRBD2; CDR3 protein: CASTLTSGMGTGELFF; CDR3 DNA: TGTGCCAGCACCCTAACTAGCGGGATGGGGACCGGGGAGCTGTTTTTT
V gene: TRBV5-4; J gene: TRBJ1-2; clone size: NA; D gene: NA; CDR3 protein: CASSLVGGGYGYTF; CDR3 DNA: TGTGCCAGCAGCTTGGTGGGGGGGGGTTATGGCTACACCTTC
V gene: TRBV11-2; J gene: TRBJ2-5; clone size: NA; D gene: TRBD2; CDR3 protein: CASSLDRTSGSQETQYF; CDR3 DNA: TGTGCCAGCAGCTTAGATCGAACTAGCGGGTCCCAAGAGACCCAGTACTTC
V gene: TRBV30; J gene: TRBJ2-2; clone size: NA; D gene: NA; CDR3 protein: CAWNFGPTGELFF; CDR3 DNA: TGTGCCTGGAATTTTGGGCCCACCGGGGAGCTGTTTTTT
V gene: TRBV7-9; J gene: TRBJ2-7; clone size: NA; D gene: NA; CDR3 protein: CASSFSGSYEQYF; CDR3 DNA: TGTGCCAGCAGCTTTTCGGGATCCTACGAGCAGTACTTC
V gene: TRBV7-8; J gene: TRBJ2-1; clone size: NA; D gene: TRBD1; CDR3 protein: CASSPGTGVLSSYNEQFF; CDR3 DNA: TGTGCCAGCAGCCCCGGGACAGGGGTCTTGAGCTCCTACAATGAGCAGTTCTTC
V gene: TRBV4-2; J gene: TRBJ2-7; clone size: NA; D gene: NA; CDR3 protein: CASSQDFGSPYEQYF; CDR3 DNA: TGTGCCAGCAGCCAAGATTTCGGTAGCCCCTACGAGCAGTACTTC
V gene: TRBV30; J gene: TRBJ2-7; clone size: NA; D gene: TRBD1; CDR3 protein: CAWSVLTGEAGEQYF; CDR3 DNA: TGTGCCTGGAGTGTCCTCACAGGGGAAGCTGGCGAGCAGTACTTC
V gene: TRBV5-8; J gene: TRBJ2-1; clone size: NA; D gene: TRBD1; CDR3 protein: CASSGTGTGGWGEQFF; CDR3 DNA: TGTGCCAGCAGTGGAACCGGGACAGGGGGATGGGGTGAGCAGTTCTTC
V gene: TRBV29-1; J gene: TRBJ2-4; clone size: few; D gene: TRBD2; CDR3 protein: CSVFGVPSGDIQYF; CDR3 DNA: TGCAGCGTTTTCGGGGTGCCTAGCGGGGATATTCAGTACTTC
V gene: TRBV30; J gene: TRBJ2-3; clone size: NA; D gene: NA; CDR3 protein: CAWSRGGDTQYF; CDR3 DNA: TGTGCCTGGAGTAGGGGGGGGGATACGCAGTATTTT
V gene: TRBV7-2; J gene: TRBJ2-5; clone size: NA; D gene: TRBD2; CDR3 protein: CASSTGTTETQYF; CDR3 DNA: TGTGCCAGCAGTACCGGGACTACAGAGACCCAGTACTTC
V gene: TRBV30; J gene: TRBJ1-2; clone size: NA; D gene: NA; CDR3 protein: CAWNPGSSGYGYTF; CDR3 DNA: TGTGCCTGGAACCCAGGCTCGTCCGGCTATGGCTACACCTTC
V gene: TRBV28; J gene: TRBJ2-7; clone size: NA; D gene: NA; CDR3 protein: CASSFSGYEQYF; CDR3 DNA: TGTGCCAGCAGTTTCTCCGGTTACGAGCAGTACTTC
V gene: TRBV2; J gene: TRBJ1-2; clone size: NA; D gene: NA; CDR3 protein: CASSPAGQIIILNYGYTF; CDR3 DNA: TGTGCCAGCAGTCCCGCAGGACAGATAATAATACTTAACTATGGCTACACCTTC
V gene: TRBV5-1; J gene: TRBJ2-1; clone size: NA; D gene: NA; CDR3 protein: CASSLDTIYKPGNEQFF; CDR3 DNA: TGCGCCAGCAGCTTGGATACAATCTACAAGCCAGGCAATGAGCAGTTCTTC
V gene: TRBV9; J gene: TRBJ2-5; clone size: NA; D gene: NA; CDR3 protein: CASSVEETVLVQETQYF; CDR3 DNA: TGTGCCAGCAGCGTAGAGGAAACAGTTCTTGTTCAAGAGACCCAGTACTTC
V gene: TRBV7-8; J gene: TRBJ1-2; clone size: NA; D gene: NA; CDR3 protein: CASSYSGQTRNGYTF; CDR3 DNA: TGTGCCAGCAGCTATTCGGGACAAACCCGGAATGGCTACACCTTC
V gene: TRBV19; J gene: TRBJ2-5; clone size: NA; D gene: NA; CDR3 protein: CASSLPRAGQETQYF; CDR3 DNA: TGTGCCAGTAGTTTACCTCGGGCAGGGCAAGAGACCCAGTACTTC
V gene: TRBV5-6; J gene: TRBJ2-2; clone size: once; D gene: NA; CDR3 protein: CASSLLSPGELFF; CDR3 DNA: TGTGCCAGCAGCTTGCTGTCGCCGGGAGAGCTGTTTTTT
V gene: TRBV7-2; J gene: TRBJ1-4; clone size: NA; D gene: NA; CDR3 protein: CASSTWGTAGEKLFF; CDR3 DNA: TGTGCCAGCAGCACCTGGGGCACGGCGGGGGAAAAACTGTTTTTT
V gene: TRBV27; J gene: TRBJ1-6; clone size: NA; D gene: NA; CDR3 protein: CASSLGAAEPSYNSPLHF; CDR3 DNA: TGTGCCAGCAGTTTAGGCGCGGCAGAACCCTCCTATAATTCACCCCTTCACTTT
V gene: TRBV19; J gene: TRBJ1-2; clone size: NA; D gene: TRBD1; CDR3 protein: CASSIRDRATRGYTF; CDR3 DNA: TGTGCCAGTAGTATCCGGGACAGAGCTACGAGGGGCTACACCTTC